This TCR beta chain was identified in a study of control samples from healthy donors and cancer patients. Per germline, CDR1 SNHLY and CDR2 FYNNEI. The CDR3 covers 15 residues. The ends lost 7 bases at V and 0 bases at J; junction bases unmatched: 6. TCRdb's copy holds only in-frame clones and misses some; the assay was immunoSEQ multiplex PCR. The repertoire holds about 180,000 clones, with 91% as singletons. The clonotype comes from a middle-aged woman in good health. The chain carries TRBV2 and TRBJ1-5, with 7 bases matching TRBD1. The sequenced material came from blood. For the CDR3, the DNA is TGTGCCAGCAAGGGGACAGATAATAGCAATCAGCCCCAGCATTTT. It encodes CASKGTDNSNQPQHF.